One T cell receptor beta chain is described in this entry. What it binds is not known. The genes and germline here are from mouse. The CDR3 is cut off 4 residues early in the read; its end comes from the germline J gene. The sorting of pooled cutaneous lymph node cells relied on CD4, CD8alpha, NKG2D, NKG2ACE and other markers. Sequencing relied on a cDNA template that was reverse transcribed from extracted RNA. Clones were read by immunoSEQ multiplex PCR, and TCRdb kept only the in-frame ones, dropping some. The table lists around 290,000 clones, no singletons, with roughly 1.2% in the top ten. This sample was included in a study of CD8+ T cells in alopecia areata. Points from the study as a whole: Among the cells sequenced in scalp samples are also the resident alphabeta T cells of normal skin. Higher clonality was seen in lesional scalp than in normal scalp, especially in alopecia totalis/universalis.

The length of the CDR3 is 16 residues. Germline V gene sequence: CDR1 NSQYPW, CDR2 LRSPGD (reference sequence). Sequencing was carried out using CD4+ T cells sorted from a lymph node. This TCR came from a C3H/HeJ mouse with alopecia areata. Mouse strain MHC haplotype: H2-k. The J gene is TRBJ2-2, the V gene TRBV1, with 12 bases aligning to TRBD1. CDR3 DNA (partial): TGCACCTGCAGTGCAGCCGGGACAGGGGGCAGCGGG. This codes for CTCSAAGTGGSG. The CDR3, in full, reads CTCSAAGTGGSGQLYF.